This TCR beta chain was sequenced during a study of blood T cell repertoires in COVID-19. Germline trimming cut 4 bases from V and 3 bases from J; bases unmatched to any gene: 3. This CDR3 comprises 14 residues. Germline V lookup: CDR1 SGHNT, CDR2 YYREEE (reference sequence). TCRdb's copy holds only in-frame clones and misses some; the assay was immunoSEQ multiplex PCR. The profile shows some 250,000 clones, approximately 91% of them singletons. Sequences were obtained from PBMCs or T cells enriched from blood (not recorded which). The TCR comes from a woman in her thirties or forties with acute COVID-19. The chain has TRBV5-4 and TRBJ2-2, with 7 positions matching TRBD2. CDR3: CASSLGLDTGELFF. The CDR3 nucleotides are TGTGCCAGCAGCCTTGGACTAGACACCGGGGAGCTGTTTTTT.